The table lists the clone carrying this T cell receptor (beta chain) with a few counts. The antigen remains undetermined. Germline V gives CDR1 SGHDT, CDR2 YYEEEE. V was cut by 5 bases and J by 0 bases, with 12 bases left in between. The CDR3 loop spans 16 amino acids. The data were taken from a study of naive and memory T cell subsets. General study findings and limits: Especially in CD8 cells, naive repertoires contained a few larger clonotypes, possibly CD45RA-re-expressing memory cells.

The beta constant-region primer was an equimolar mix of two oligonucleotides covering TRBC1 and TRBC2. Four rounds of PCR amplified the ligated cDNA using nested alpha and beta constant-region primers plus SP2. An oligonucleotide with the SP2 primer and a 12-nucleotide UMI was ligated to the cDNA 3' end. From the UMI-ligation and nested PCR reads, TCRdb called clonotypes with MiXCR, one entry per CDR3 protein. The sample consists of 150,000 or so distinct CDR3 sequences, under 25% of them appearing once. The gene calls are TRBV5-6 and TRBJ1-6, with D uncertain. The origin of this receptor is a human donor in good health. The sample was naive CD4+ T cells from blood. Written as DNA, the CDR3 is TGTGCCAGCAGTCAGAAAAGGAGCTCCTATAATTCACCCCTCCACTTT. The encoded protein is CASSQKRSSYNSPLHF.